This T cell receptor (beta chain) was observed in a study of T-cell memory formation after mild COVID-19. Study context: Clusters were largely donor specific.

Per the germline V gene, CDR1 is MNHEY and CDR2 is SVGAGI. Trimming cost V 7 bases and J 3 bases, with 15 bases left between them. The CDR3 sequence is 14 residues long. One entry per CDR3 protein, called by TCRdb with MiXCR from the 5' RACE reads. Of hundreds of thousands of distinct CDR3 sequences in the sample, nearly 25% were seen once. This clonotype occurred a few times. Input material: PBMCs or a T cell subset sorted from them (not recorded which). The J gene is TRBJ1-1, the V gene TRBV6-5; D uncertain. This TCR was recovered from an adult woman who had mild COVID-19 (a few samples of this study predate the infection). Cell type and time point are not known. The CDR3 bases are TGTGCCAGCACTTCTCACCCCGCGCACACTGAAGCTTTCTTT. Its translation is CASTSHPAHTEAFF.